This T cell receptor beta chain was profiled in a study of blood T cell repertoires in COVID-19. At the level of the study: Two negative PCRs, clearance, or symptom resolution had been documented for recovered Cohort 3 donors. T cells, B-cell-depleted T cells, or PBMCs provided the cDNA or gDNA that served as material.

Profiling relied on immunoSEQ multiplex PCR, and the TCRdb table lists in-frame clones only, not all of them. Of about 360,000 clones in the sample, approximately 89% were seen once. Those enrolled, adults aged 18 to 89 years, came from under 25 US areas. Participant-given clinical history determined each cohort assignment. The V and J ends lost 7 bases and 8 bases respectively, with 14 bases between them. The germline V gene encodes CDR1 SNHLY and CDR2 FYNNEI. The length of the CDR3 is 13 residues. In this sample, this clone turned up once. The rearrangement links TRBV2 to TRBJ1-4, with D perhaps TRBD1 (5 bases). The sequence was collected from a man in his forties in a cohort exposed to, infected with or recovered from COVID-19 (not recorded which). Sequencing input: PBMCs or T cells enriched from blood (not recorded which). CDR3 loop: CASNTGGWEKLFF. CDR3 DNA: TGTGCCAGCAATACGGGGGGGTGGGAAAAACTGTTTTTT.